A single sample gave rise to the 28 T cell receptor beta chains below, sequenced in a study of neurological immune-mediated disorders. From the 5' RACE reads, TCRdb called clonotypes with MiXCR, one entry per CDR3 protein. The sample holds approximately 38,000 distinct CDR3 sequences, 2.5% seen once. Sequenced material: PBMCs. The source of these receptors is a man aged 50 or older with multiple sclerosis.

This clonotype was found many times. The V call is TRBV28, the J call TRBJ1-1; 7 nucleotides match TRBD1. This CDR3 spans 14 amino acids. Germline V gene sequence: CDR1 MDHEN, CDR2 SYDVKM. V shed 4 bases and J 1 base; nucleotides not matched to a gene: 3. The chain's CDR3 is CASSSTGWNTEAFF. The CDR3 bases are TGTGCCAGCAGTTCGACAGGGTGGAACACTGAAGCTTTCTTT.

This clonotype showed up just a few times. Sequence at one end of the junction differs from germline and may be a read error. The V gene is TRBV5-1, the J gene TRBJ1-6, with 12 bases that match TRBD1. Per germline, CDR1 SGHRS and CDR2 YFSETQ. The CDR3 has 18 residues. CDR3 in amino acids: CASSLSGQGALMGSPLNF. For the CDR3, the DNA is TGCGCCAGCAGCTTATCGGGACAGGGGGCCTTGATGGGTTCACCCCTCAACTTT. The full variable domain, with the rest looked up from reference TRBV5-1 and TRBJ1-6, is KAGVTQTPRYLIKTRGQQVTLSCSPISGHRSVSWYQQTPGQGLQFLFEYFSETQRNKGNFPGRFSGRQFSNSRSEMNVSTLELGDSALYLCASSLSGQGALMGSPLNFGNGTRLTVT.

This clonotype showed up many times. In DNA, the CDR3 is TGTGCCTGTACGACAGGGAACAATCAGCCCCAGCATTTT. As protein: CACTTGNNQPQHF. This chain links TRBV30 with TRBJ1-5; TRBD1 aligns across 7 bases. With 6 bases clipped from V and 3 bases from J, the junction kept 5 bases outside the gene matches. The germline V gene encodes CDR1 GTSNPN and CDR2 SVGIG (reference sequence). CDR3 length: 13 residues. Full variable domain (rest looked up from reference TRBV30 and TRBJ1-5): SQTIHQWPATLVQPVGSPLSLECTVEGTSNPNLYWYRQAAGRGLQLLFYSVGIGQISSEVPQNLSASRPQDRQFILSSKKLLLSDSGFYLCACTTGNNQPQHFGDGTRLSIL.

This clonotype was seen repeatedly, ten times or more. The chain couples TRBV7-9 to TRBJ2-6, with D possibly being TRBD2 (5 bases). Trimming took 8 bases from V and 0 from J, leaving 20 bases between them. The CDR3 length is 18 residues. Germline CDR1 is SEHNR and CDR2 is FQNEAQ (reference sequence). CDR3 in amino acids: CASGLIAGVHSGANVLTF. DNA for the CDR3: TGTGCCAGCGGATTAATAGCCGGGGTTCACTCTGGGGCCAACGTCCTGACTTTC. Together with reference TRBV7-9 and TRBJ2-6, the CDR3 gives the full variable domain: DTGVSQNPRHKITKRGQNVTFRCDPISEHNRLYWYRQTLGQGPEFLTYFQNEAQLEKSRLLSDRFSAERPKGSFSTLEIQRTEQGDSAMYLCASGLIAGVHSGANVLTFGAGSRLTVL.

CDR3 bases: TGTGCCAGCAGCTTCCAGCCTAGCGGGGGCTACGAGCAGTACTTC. Translating it yields CASSFQPSGGYEQYF. The chain combines TRBV7-6 with TRBJ2-7; 10 nucleotides match TRBD2. Germline trimming cut 3 bases from V and 3 bases from J; bases unmatched to any gene: 5. Per germline, CDR1 SGHVS and CDR2 FNYEAQ. The CDR3 totals 15 residues.

This clonotype has more than one count but fewer than ten. The V call is TRBV12-3 or TRBV12-4, the J call TRBJ2-1; D uncertain. This CDR3 contains 12 residues. V shed 4 bases and J shed 5 bases, with 6 bases lying between them. The chain's CDR3 is CASSSGDNEQFF. The DNA of the CDR3 is TGTGCCAGCAGTTCCGGAGACAATGAGCAGTTCTTC.

This clonotype has ten or more counts. The chain links TRBV20-1 to TRBJ2-5; the match to TRBD2 covers 7 bases. Germline V CDR1 and CDR2: DFQATT, SNEGSKA (reference sequence). The trim removed 0 bases at V and 5 bases at J, leaving 6 bases unmatched. The CDR3 runs to 14 residues. The CDR3 DNA is TGCAGTGCTAGAGATGGGCGGGGGTCGGAGACCCAGTACTTC. As protein: CSARDGRGSETQYF.

This clonotype was observed at least ten times. The chain recombines TRBV20-1 with TRBJ1-1, with D possibly being TRBD1 (6 bases). Looked up from germline, CDR1 is DFQATT and CDR2 is SNEGSKA (reference sequence). The CDR3 extends over 14 amino acids. V was shortened by 1 base and J by 4 bases, with 13 bases between the two germline ends. CDR3 DNA: TGCAGTGCTAGAGGGGGTGGGGGGGCCACTGAAGCTTTCTTT. Translation: CSARGGGGATEAFF.

The sample holds many counts of this clonotype. V is TRBV12-3 or TRBV12-4 and J is TRBJ2-6; TRBD1 might be the D (6 bases). Trimming stripped 8 bases from V and 4 bases from J, with 18 bases between. The CDR3 spans 16 residues. CDR3 protein: CASHGQGLIGANVLTF. The DNA of the CDR3 is TGTGCCAGCCACGGGCAGGGGCTTATCGGGGCCAACGTCCTGACTTTC.

This clonotype has a count of ten or more. The CDR3 is CASSEGDTLEAFF. The CDR3 DNA follows: TGTGCCAGCAGTGAAGGGGACACCCTTGAAGCTTTCTTT. The V call is TRBV25-1, the J call TRBJ1-1, with TRBD1 as a possible D gene (6 bases). Germline values: CDR1 MGHDK, CDR2 SYGVNS. This CDR3 comprises 13 residues. Trimming pared 2 bases from V and 7 bases from J, leaving 11 bases between.

This clonotype was detected many times. The chain couples TRBV28 to TRBJ1-3; D not resolved. Trimming removed 1 base from V and 0 bases from J, with 13 bases in between. Germline assignment: CDR1 MDHEN and CDR2 SYDVKM. The CDR3 extends over 17 amino acids. The CDR3 DNA is TGTGCCAGCAGTTTATTCCCACCTATTGGCTCTGGAAACACCATATATTTT. Protein: CASSLFPPIGSGNTIYF.

On this clonotype: The CDR3 ends on some other residue instead of the conserved phenylalanine or tryptophan, so this is likely a read error. V is TRBV5-4 and J is TRBJ2-1; TRBD2 agrees at 8 bases. The CDR3 has 14 residues. Germline assignment: CDR1 SGHNT and CDR2 YYREEE (reference sequence). The J segment lost 3 bases and the V segment lost 10 bases, leaving 9 bases of the junction unmatched. The CDR3 here is CAGAGRGDYNEQFN. CDR3 in DNA: TGTGCCGGGGCAGGGCGGGGGGACTACAATGAGCAGTTCAAC.

This clonotype was found many times. The chain has TRBV28 and TRBJ1-2; weak D call: TRBD1 (6 bases). V gave up 6 bases and J gave up 3 bases, with 11 bases separating them. Per germline, CDR1 MDHEN and CDR2 SYDVKM. The CDR3 extends over 13 amino acids. The CDR3 DNA follows: TGTGCCAGCAGACAACAGGGAGACTATGGCTACACCTTC. Translation: CASRQQGDYGYTF.

This clonotype was counted many times. V gene TRBV7-6 combines with J gene TRBJ1-2; D is possibly TRBD1 (5 bases). CDR3 length: 15 residues. Germline V gene data show CDR1 as SGHVS and CDR2 as FNYEAQ. Trimming removed 1 base at V and 7 bases at J, with 16 bases between. In nucleotides, the CDR3 is TGTGCCAGCAGCTTAGGAGCAGGGTGGGACTCTGGCTACACCTTC. Residues: CASSLGAGWDSGYTF.

About this clonotype: A much larger clone is a single base away; this may be a read error. CDR3 bases: TGTGCCAGCAGCTCCACTAGCACAGATACGCAGTATTTT. It specifies CASSSTSTDTQYF. J is TRBJ2-3 and V is TRBV5-5; D not resolved. CDR3 size: 13 residues. Looked up from germline, CDR1 is SGHKS and CDR2 is YYEKEE (reference sequence). The V gene lost 3 bases and the J gene lost 0 bases, with 5 bases spanning the gap.

This clonotype appeared many times. The chain recombines TRBV28 with TRBJ1-1, with D possibly being TRBD1 (6 bases). The CDR3 is 16 residues long. Per the germline V gene, CDR1 is MDHEN and CDR2 is SYDVKM. Trimming took 2 bases from V and 5 from J, leaving 18 bases between them. CDR3 nucleotide sequence: TGTGCCAGCAGTTTACCCGGGGGGCGGGATTTAACTGAAGCTTTCTTT. Protein: CASSLPGGRDLTEAFF. The variable domain in full, completed from reference TRBV28 and TRBJ1-1, reads DVKVTQSSRYLVKRTGEKVFLECVQDMDHENMFWYRQDPGLGLRLIYFSYDVKMKEKGDIPEGYSVSREKKERFSLILESASTNQTSMYLCASSLPGGRDLTEAFFGQGTRLTVV.

This clonotype was recorded at least ten times. The rearrangement uses TRBV6-6 and TRBJ2-6; D gene unclear. The CDR3 spans 13 residues. Germline CDR1 MNHNY, CDR2 SVGAGI (reference sequence). V lost 0 bases and J lost 3, with 0 bases in between. The CDR3 loop is CASSYSGANVLTF. CDR3 nucleotide sequence: TGTGCCAGCAGTTACTCTGGGGCCAACGTCCTGACTTTC.

In its sample, this clonotype was seen many times. The chain employs TRBV10-3 and TRBJ2-4, with D perhaps matching TRBD2 (6 bases). V gave up 10 bases and J gave up 3 bases, with 13 bases separating them. The CDR3 spans 13 residues. The germline gives CDR1 ENHRY, CDR2 SYGVKD. The CDR3 nucleotides read TGTGCCACTCAGCGGGCAGGCAAAAACATTCAGTACTTC. Residues: CATQRAGKNIQYF.

This clonotype was seen many times. The chain carries TRBV5-1 and TRBJ2-5, with D uncertain. The germline V and J ends were trimmed by 4 bases and 5 bases, with 12 bases remaining between them. The CDR3 is 13 amino acids. Germline assignment: CDR1 SGHRS and CDR2 YFSETQ. As DNA, the CDR3 is TGCGCCAGCAGCGATACTCCTGGGGAGACCCAGTACTTC. Encoded protein: CASSDTPGETQYF.

This clonotype was recorded at least ten times. The chain joins TRBV15 to TRBJ2-7; TRBD1 matches 10 bases. The CDR3 sequence is 14 residues long. CDR1 is LNHNV, CDR2 YYDKDF, per germline (reference sequence). J gave up 2 bases and V 3 bases, and 1 base lay outside the gene matches. The CDR3 DNA sequence: TGTGCCACCAGCAGGACAGGGGGCACCTACGAGCAGTACTTC. Translated, it gives CATSRTGGTYEQYF.

This clonotype was found many times. The chain joins TRBV4-2 to TRBJ2-3; D might be TRBD1 or TRBD2, each matching 7 bases. Looked up from germline, CDR1 is LGHNA and CDR2 is YNFKEQ. Trimming removed 0 bases at V and 4 bases at J, with 26 bases between. CDR3 length: 20 residues. The CDR3 DNA reads TGTGCCAGCAGCCAAGAGTTGGCAGAAGGCCGACCAGGGGGGGCAGATACGCAGTATTTT. Translating gives CASSQELAEGRPGGADTQYF.

This clonotype was observed at least ten times. This chain connects TRBV7-9 to TRBJ1-2, with a tentative D call TRBD1 (6 bases). Per germline, CDR1 SEHNR and CDR2 FQNEAQ (reference sequence). With 0 bases removed from V and 7 bases from J, the gap between germline ends came to 12 bases. CDR3 size: 14 residues. CDR3 in DNA: TGTGCCAGCAGCTTAGCGCTGACAGGCGGTGGCTACACCTTC. Amino acid sequence: CASSLALTGGGYTF. Drawing the rest from reference TRBV7-9 and TRBJ1-2, the complete variable domain is DTGVSQNPRHKITKRGQNVTFRCDPISEHNRLYWYRQTLGQGPEFLTYFQNEAQLEKSRLLSDRFSAERPKGSFSTLEIQRTEQGDSAMYLCASSLALTGGGYTFGSGTRLTVV.

This clonotype has at least ten counts. The genes are TRBV7-2 and TRBJ2-7, with D maybe TRBD2 (6 bases). Germline V gives CDR1 SGHTA, CDR2 FQGNSA. Trimming removed 1 base at V and 2 bases at J, with 12 bases between. The CDR3 covers 15 residues. CDR3 bases: TGTGCCAGCAGCTTAGATGGGACTCGTACCTACGAGCAGTACTTC. It translates to CASSLDGTRTYEQYF.

In its sample, this clonotype was seen many times. The V gene is TRBV10-3, the J gene TRBJ2-7; D perhaps matches TRBD1 (7 bases). V was shortened by 8 bases and J by 4 bases, with 15 bases between the two germline ends. CDR1 is ENHRY and CDR2 is SYGVKD in the germline V gene. This CDR3 comprises 13 residues. The CDR3 nucleotides read TGTGCCATCGGCGGGACAGAGTTTTACGAGCAGTACTTC. Translated, it gives CAIGGTEFYEQYF.

This clonotype has a count of ten or more. CDR3 bases: TGTGCCATCAGTGAGTCACCAGGGACTAAAGAGACCCAGTACTTC. Translation gives CAISESPGTKETQYF. The chain employs TRBV10-3 and TRBJ2-5; 7 positions match TRBD2. Germline lookup yields CDR1 ENHRY and CDR2 SYGVKD. After removal of 0 bases from V and 3 bases from J, the junction contained 4 bases not matched to a gene. The CDR3 extends over 15 amino acids.

This clonotype was recorded many times. This rearrangement joins TRBV27 to TRBJ2-1; a weak D match, TRBD1 (6 bases). V lost 3 bases to trimming and J lost 9 bases, with 9 bases between them. Germline-derived CDR1 and CDR2 are MNHEY and SMNVEV (reference sequence). This CDR3 spans 12 amino acids. The DNA for the CDR3 is TGTGCCAGCAGTTTTACAGGGTCTGAGCAGTTCTTC. Amino acid sequence: CASSFTGSEQFF.

This clonotype is medium-sized in the sample. The chain couples TRBV7-2 to TRBJ1-5; tentatively, D is TRBD1 (6 bases). This CDR3 has 16 amino acids. V lost 3 bases, J lost 4 bases, and 16 bases lay in between. From germline, CDR1 is SGHTA and CDR2 FQGNSA. DNA of the CDR3: TGTGCCAGCAGCTTGGACAGTCGGTTAGGGAATCAGCCCCAGCATTTT. Protein: CASSLDSRLGNQPQHF.

In its sample, this clonotype was seen many times. The CDR3 nucleotides are TGTGCCAGCAGCTTAGAACGGAATAGCAATCAGCCCCAGCATTTT. It is translated as CASSLERNSNQPQHF. V usage is TRBV7-3 and J usage is TRBJ1-5; D is undetermined. The germline gives CDR1 SGHTA, CDR2 FQGTGA. This CDR3 region has 15 residues. Trimming took off 2 bases at V and 0 bases at J, with 8 bases between the two ends.